The 14 T cell receptor beta chains presented below share a single source sample, sequenced in a study of radiotherapy plus CTLA-4 blockade in lung cancer. TCRdb keeps only in-frame clones here, not all; method: immunoSEQ multiplex PCR. Of tens of thousands of clones detected, under 80% appear once; the ten largest clones hold roughly 15%. Sequenced here: peripheral blood, sampled from a patient treated with radiotherapy plus ipilimumab. These receptor sequences come from a human donor with non-small cell lung cancer who had a complete response to radiotherapy plus ipilimumab.

The chain recombines TRBV6-6 with TRBJ1-1, with 8 positions matching TRBD1. This CDR3 is 15 amino acids long. Germline V gene sequence: CDR1 MNHNY, CDR2 SVGAGI (reference sequence). V shed 4 bases and J 5 bases; nucleotides not matched to a gene: 9. CDR3 coding DNA: TGTGCCAGCAGTTGGACGACAGGGGTGGAAACTGAAGCTTTCTTT. Amino acid sequence: CASSWTTGVETEAFF.

This clone was counted only a few times. The J gene is TRBJ2-3, the V gene TRBV6-5; 7 bases map to TRBD2. CDR1 and CDR2 from the germline V gene are MNHEY and SVGAGI. Losses at the gene ends were 6 bases for V and 6 bases for J; bases not matched to a gene: 12. The CDR3 has 15 amino acids. The CDR3 DNA reads TGTGCCAGCAGGAGGGGAGGGGTGCGGCGGGATACGCAGTATTTT. Protein sequence: CASRRGGVRRDTQYF.

This clone was counted only a few times. The chain carries TRBV14 and TRBJ2-1, with a weak D call TRBD2 (5 bases). Between the trimmed V and J ends, which lost 0 bases and 7 bases, there was a span of 10 bases. The CDR3 extends over 14 amino acids. CDR1 and CDR2 from the germline V gene are SGHDN and FVKESK. In DNA, the CDR3 is TGTGCCAGCAGCCAAGAGGCTAGGAGGAATGAGCAGTTCTTC. As protein: CASSQEARRNEQFF. The full variable domain, its missing parts supplied by reference TRBV14 and TRBJ2-1, is EAGVTQFPSHSVIEKGQTVTLRCDPISGHDNLYWYRRVMGKEIKFLLHFVKESKQDESGMPNNRFLAERTGGTYSTLKVQPAELEDSGVYFCASSQEARRNEQFFGPGTRLTVL.

The genes are TRBV30 and TRBJ1-1, with 7 nucleotides matching TRBD1. CDR1 and CDR2 (germline): GTSNPN, SVGIG (reference sequence). V lost 0 bases to trimming and J lost 8 bases; unmatched junction nucleotides: 6. The CDR3 loop spans 13 amino acids. In nucleotides, the CDR3 is TGTGCCTGGAGTGTGACTAGGGGGCAGGAAGCTTTCTTT. This gives the protein CAWSVTRGQEAFF. The variable domain in full, with the rest retrieved from reference TRBV30 and TRBJ1-1, is SQTIHQWPATLVQPVGSPLSLECTVEGTSNPNLYWYRQAAGRGLQLLFYSVGIGQISSEVPQNLSASRPQDRQFILSSKKLLLSDSGFYLCAWSVTRGQEAFFGQGTRLTVV.

Only a few counts were recorded for this clone. This chain joins TRBV15 and TRBJ2-3; 11 bases map to TRBD2. This CDR3 is built from 16 residues. Germline V lookup: CDR1 LNHNV, CDR2 YYDKDF (reference sequence). Trimming removed 1 base from V and 5 bases from J; junction bases left unmatched: 5. In DNA form, the CDR3 reads TGTGCCACCAGCAGAGGGACTAGCGGGTTGGTAGATACGCAGTATTTT. Its translation: CATSRGTSGLVDTQYF.

This clone occurred a few times. V usage is TRBV7-2 and J usage is TRBJ1-1; no definite D call. Germline CDR1 and CDR2: SGHTA and FQGNSA. Between the trimmed V and J ends, which lost 5 bases and 9 bases, there was a span of 16 bases. This CDR3 is built from 13 residues. CDR3 DNA sequence: TGTGCCAGCAGCCCCAGCGCGGGCAGCAAAGCTTTCTTT. Protein product: CASSPSAGSKAFF.

V is TRBV27 and J is TRBJ2-1, with D possibly being TRBD1 (6 bases). The CDR3 has 17 amino acids. With 1 base removed from V and 5 bases from J, the gap between germline ends came to 18 bases. Per germline, CDR1 MNHEY and CDR2 SMNVEV (reference sequence). The CDR3, as DNA: TGTGCCAGCAGTTTATTAGGGCTGGGGGCAGACCACAATGAGCAGTTCTTC. This sequence encodes CASSLLGLGADHNEQFF.

This chain links TRBV5-1 with TRBJ2-3, with 7 bases aligning to TRBD1. V was pared by 3 bases and J by 0 bases, with 4 bases of the junction left unmatched. Germline lookup yields CDR1 SGHRS and CDR2 YFSETQ. This CDR3 is 15 amino acids long. The DNA for the CDR3 is TGCGCCAGCAGCTCCGGGGACAGAAGCACAGATACGCAGTATTTT. This sequence encodes CASSSGDRSTDTQYF.

The chain links TRBV10-3 to TRBJ2-2; 8 positions agree with TRBD2. The CDR3 runs to 16 residues. CDR1 and CDR2 from the germline V gene are ENHRY and SYGVKD. The V and J ends lost 0 bases and 4 bases, in that order; junction bases with no gene match: 4. The CDR3 DNA reads TGTGCCATCAGTGAGTCGAGCGGGAGAGTCACCGGGGAGCTGTTTTTT. Translation gives CAISESSGRVTGELFF.

V gene TRBV7-6 combines with J gene TRBJ2-7; a weak D match, TRBD2 (5 bases). Trimming cost V 1 base and J 2 bases, with 12 bases left between them. CDR1 is SGHVS, CDR2 FNYEAQ, per germline. The CDR3 extends over 15 amino acids. CDR3 in amino acids: CASSLEEGSTYEQYF. CDR3 in DNA: TGTGCCAGCAGCTTAGAAGAGGGTTCAACCTACGAGCAGTACTTC.

The chain uses TRBV15 and TRBJ2-6; tentative D call: TRBD2 (6 bases). Germline CDR1 LNHNV, CDR2 YYDKDF (reference sequence). The CDR3 loop spans 16 amino acids. Trimming cost V 1 base and J 3 bases, with 10 bases left between them. The CDR3 sequence: CATSRGVGGGANVLTF. CDR3 nucleotides: TGTGCCACCAGCAGAGGAGTGGGAGGTGGGGCCAACGTCCTGACTTTC.

This sequence joins TRBV15 and TRBJ2-3; 14 bases align to TRBD2. V lost 5 bases and J lost 3; bases outside the gene matches: 7. In germline, CDR1 is LNHNV, CDR2 YYDKDF (reference sequence). The CDR3 is 17 residues long. The CDR3 sequence: CATSRGTSGSGTDTQYF. The CDR3 DNA sequence: TGTGCCACCAGCCGAGGGACTAGCGGGAGTGGAACAGATACGCAGTATTTT.

Written as DNA, the CDR3 is TGTGCCAGCAGTACACAGGAGGGATCCGGGGAGCTGTTTTTT. This translates into CASSTQEGSGELFF. The rearrangement joins TRBV6-4 to TRBJ2-2, with a tentative D call TRBD2 (6 bases). The CDR3 covers 14 residues. Germline V gives CDR1 MRHNA, CDR2 SNTAGT. Deletions cut 5 bases from V and 6 bases from J, with 13 bases between.

The chain has TRBV4-3 and TRBJ2-7, with D maybe TRBD1 (6 bases). The CDR3 covers 15 residues. The germline V gene has CDR1 LGHNA and CDR2 YSLEER. V shed 4 bases and J shed 3 bases, with 16 bases lying between them. CDR3 coding DNA: TGCGCCAGCAGCCTTCAACAGGGCCCTCTCTACGAGCAGTACTTC. Translating gives CASSLQQGPLYEQYF.